This record covers a single T cell receptor beta chain. This clonotype was seen more than once but under ten times. There is no known antigen for this receptor. Per-base qualities were not stored, and no clone one base away is much larger. This specimen comes from a study of T-cell reconstitution after alpha-beta-depleted transplantation in children listed by TCRdb under 2016. As for the study more broadly: Using TCR repertoire profiling, the study quantitatively followed how T-cell immune reconstitution unfolded in children after TCRalphabeta/CD19-depleted allogeneic hematopoietic cell transplantation.

What this sample's treatment or condition label stands for: allogeneic hematopoietic cell transplantation with graft depleted of TCRalphabeta T cells and CD19 B cells. The children who served as transplant recipients had been given grafts of TCRalphabeta/CD19-depleted allogeneic hematopoietic cells. Unmatched junction bases come to 5, with V trimmed by 3 bases and J by 6 bases. CDR1 and CDR2, per the germline V gene, are LGHNA and YSLEER. The CDR3 runs 15 amino acids, cysteine and phenylalanine included. CDR3 DNA only is kept here, 45 bases in frame from base 1. What the work shows at the level of the full study, not this receptor alone: The apparently early recovery of alphabetaT-cell counts about two months after transplant reportedly depended on only several hundred rapidly expanded clones that came from non-depleted graft cells. Over the following months the frequencies of hyperexpanded clones went down, and after one year T-cell counts and TCRbeta diversity were mostly credited to newly produced T cells. The high TCRbeta diversity at day 60 in some patients was ascribed to recipient T cells and intrathymic progenitors that had survived conditioning.

Preparation of the library involved PCR. TCRdb lists the instrument as Illumina HiSeq 2500. TCR libraries were prepared with molecular barcoding, using unique molecular identifiers to normalize TCRbeta repertoire quantification. TCRdb handled the public reads itself, with Q25 trimming in fastp and clone calling in MiXCR, and kept productive beta chains. Each entry is one CDR3 protein sequence, shown with its most common DNA and genes. Here the sample has a few hundred thousand distinct CDR3 sequences; approximately 6.9% occur a single time. The top ten clones comprise 5% to 6.5% of the sample. The clonotype comes from a boy aged 2 to 10 with acute lymphoblastic leukemia, due to receive a stem cell transplant. Rearrangement joined TRBV4-3 to TRBJ2-2, and 9 junctional nucleotides match TRBD2. Sequenced here: PBMCs, sampled before TCRalphabeta/CD19-depleted stem cell transplant. The CDR3 here reads CASSQGGGAPGELFF. The sequenced DNA: TGCGCCAGCAGCCAGGGCGGGGGGGCCCCCGGGGAGCTGTTTTTT.